The following is a T cell receptor beta chain sequence with its context. The data originate from a study of T cells in tuberculosis. Time point described: new active TB diagnosis, blood taken before or within 7 days of starting treatment. Profiling relied on immunoSEQ multiplex PCR, and the TCRdb table lists in-frame clones only, not all of them. Seen here are about 49,000 clones, about 95% observed once, and the top ten hold 1.4%. This sample comprised PBMCs, obtained at tuberculosis diagnosis. The receptor comes from an adult with tuberculosis.

The CDR3 nucleotides are TGTGCCAGCAGCTTAATCGAACGGGGGCAGTTCTTC. This sequence encodes CASSLIERGQFF. The J gene is TRBJ2-1, the V gene TRBV11-2, with D possibly matching TRBD2 (5 bases). Deletions cut 2 bases from V and 12 bases from J, with 11 bases between. The germline CDR1 and CDR2 sequences are SGHAT and FQNNGV. The CDR3 runs 12 residues.